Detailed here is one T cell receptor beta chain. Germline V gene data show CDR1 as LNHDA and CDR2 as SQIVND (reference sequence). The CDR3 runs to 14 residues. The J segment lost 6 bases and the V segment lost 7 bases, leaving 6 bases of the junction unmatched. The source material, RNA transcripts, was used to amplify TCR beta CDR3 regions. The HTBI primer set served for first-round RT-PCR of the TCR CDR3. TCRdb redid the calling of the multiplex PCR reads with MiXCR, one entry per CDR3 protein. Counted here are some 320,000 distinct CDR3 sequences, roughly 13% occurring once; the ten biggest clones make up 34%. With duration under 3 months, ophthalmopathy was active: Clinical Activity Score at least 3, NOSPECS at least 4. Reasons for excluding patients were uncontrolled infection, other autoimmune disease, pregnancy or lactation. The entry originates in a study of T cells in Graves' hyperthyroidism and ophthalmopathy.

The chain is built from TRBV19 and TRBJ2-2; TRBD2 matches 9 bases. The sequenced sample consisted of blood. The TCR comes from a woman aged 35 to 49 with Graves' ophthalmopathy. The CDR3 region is CASIPGGGAGELFF. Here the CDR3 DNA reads TGTGCCAGTATCCCGGGCGGGGGGGCCGGGGAGCTGTTTTTT.